Shown below are 25 T cell receptor beta chains from a single sample sequenced in a study of OX40 agonist ivuxolimab in advanced cancers. Libraries were prepared by immunoSEQ multiplex PCR; TCRdb keeps only in-frame clonotypes and omits some of them. The repertoire holds roughly 75,000 clones, with roughly 93% as singletons. The source was CD4+ or CD8+ T cells sorted from blood, collected in a trial of the OX40 agonist ivuxolimab. All receptors derive from an adult with an advanced solid tumor such as melanoma, head and neck, liver or kidney cancer.

V usage is TRBV19 and J usage is TRBJ2-1; D may be TRBD2 (5 bases). Trimming left V 3 bases short and J 9 bases short, with 9 bases between. CDR1 and CDR2 from the germline V gene are LNHDA and SQIVND (reference sequence). This CDR3 contains 12 residues. As DNA, the CDR3 is TGTGCCAGTAGTATGGGGAGCAGTGAGCAGTTCTTC. Translated: CASSMGSSEQFF.

V and J are TRBV6-5 and TRBJ2-1, with D unclear. The CDR3 length is 13 residues. Germline assignment: CDR1 MNHEY and CDR2 SVGAGI. Trimming stripped 0 bases from V and 4 bases from J, with 4 bases between. Here the CDR3 DNA reads TGTGCCAGCAGTTACTCCCGTTACAATGAGCAGTTCTTC. Its protein product is CASSYSRYNEQFF.

V gene TRBV27 combines with J gene TRBJ2-7, with D maybe TRBD1 (6 bases). Trimming pared 8 bases from V and 2 bases from J, leaving 16 bases between. The CDR3 is 14 residues long. Germline lookup yields CDR1 MNHEY and CDR2 SMNVEV (reference sequence). CDR3 loop: CASSLGAGPYEQYF. The CDR3 DNA follows: TGTGCCAGCTCTTTGGGGGCAGGACCCTACGAGCAGTACTTC.

The V and J genes are TRBV6-4 and TRBJ2-1; D is unclear. The CDR3 has 13 residues. Looked up from germline, CDR1 is MRHNA and CDR2 is SNTAGT. Deletions cut 2 bases from V and 5 bases from J, with 7 bases between. The CDR3 DNA is TGTGCCAGCAGTGACGAGGCCCACAATGAGCAGTTCTTC. Encoded protein: CASSDEAHNEQFF.

The CDR3 DNA follows: TGTGCCAGCAGTTACTCGGGGGACGACTATGGCTACACCTTC. Its protein is CASSYSGDDYGYTF. The chain links TRBV6-5 to TRBJ1-2; possibly TRBD1 for D (5 bases). Germline-derived CDR1 and CDR2 are MNHEY and SVGAGI. The V and J ends lost 0 bases and 3 bases respectively, with 8 bases between them. The CDR3 contains 14 residues.

The V and J genes are TRBV4-3 and TRBJ1-2; unclear D gene. V lost 4 bases, J lost 0 bases, and 12 bases lay in between. Germline V CDR1 and CDR2: LGHNA, YSLEER. The CDR3 has 15 amino acids. The CDR3 protein is CASSLKQQTNYGYTF. As DNA, the CDR3 is TGCGCCAGCAGCCTAAAACAGCAAACTAACTATGGCTACACCTTC.

CDR3: CASTLIGSSYNEQFF. Here the CDR3 DNA reads TGTGCCAGCACCCTAATTGGTAGCTCCTACAATGAGCAGTTCTTC. V and J are TRBV7-2 and TRBJ2-1; D unresolved. Germline CDR1 and CDR2: SGHTA and FQGNSA. CDR3 length: 15 amino acids. Trimming took off 7 bases at V and 0 bases at J, with 13 bases between the two ends.

CDR3 protein: CASSLGGQDNEQFF. The CDR3 coding sequence is TGTGCCAGCAGCTTAGGAGGACAGGACAATGAGCAGTTCTTC. The chain has TRBV13 and TRBJ2-1, with 7 bases matching TRBD1. Trimming at V came to 0 bases and at J to 5 bases, leaving 1 base not matched to a gene. The CDR3 runs 14 residues. Germline lookup yields CDR1 PRHDT and CDR2 FYEKMQ (reference sequence).

V is TRBV5-1 and J is TRBJ2-2; no clear D. V lost 1 base to trimming and J lost 0 bases, with 7 bases between them. Germline-derived CDR1 and CDR2 are SGHRS and YFSETQ. The length of the CDR3 is 15 residues. This CDR3 is CASSLKATNTGELFF. As DNA, the CDR3 is TGCGCCAGCAGCTTGAAGGCGACGAACACCGGGGAGCTGTTTTTT. The full variable domain, rest sourced from reference TRBV5-1 and TRBJ2-2, is KAGVTQTPRYLIKTRGQQVTLSCSPISGHRSVSWYQQTPGQGLQFLFEYFSETQRNKGNFPGRFSGRQFSNSRSEMNVSTLELGDSALYLCASSLKATNTGELFFGEGSRLTVL.

The chain joins TRBV6-5 to TRBJ1-1; 7 positions agree with TRBD1. Unmatched junction bases numbered 2, after V lost 1 base and J lost 0 bases. Germline lookup yields CDR1 MNHEY and CDR2 SVGAGI. This CDR3 is 15 amino acids long. Written as DNA, the CDR3 is TGTGCCAGCAGTTACTACACAGGGGTGAACACTGAAGCTTTCTTT. This gives the protein CASSYYTGVNTEAFF.

The chain couples TRBV27 to TRBJ1-5; D may be TRBD1 (5 bases). The CDR3 is 15 amino acids. Looked up from germline, CDR1 is MNHEY and CDR2 is SMNVEV (reference sequence). V lost 8 bases, J lost 0 bases, and 14 bases lay in between. The CDR3: CASRGTDYSNQPQHF. In nucleotides, the CDR3 is TGTGCCAGCCGGGGGACGGATTATAGCAATCAGCCCCAGCATTTT.

The gene calls are TRBV7-2 and TRBJ2-5; perhaps D is TRBD1 or TRBD2 (5 bases each). The CDR3 runs to 14 residues. Germline V gene sequence: CDR1 SGHTA, CDR2 FQGNSA. The V end was cut by 2 bases, the J end by 5 bases, with 12 bases between. The CDR3 is CASSLTSWGETQYF. The CDR3, as DNA: TGTGCCAGCAGCTTAACCTCCTGGGGGGAGACCCAGTACTTC.

This clone was picked up one time. This chain uses TRBV28 with TRBJ1-5; D possibly corresponds to TRBD1 (5 bases). Trimming removed 5 bases at V and 0 bases at J, with 14 bases between. The CDR3 is 16 amino acids. Germline V CDR1 and CDR2: MDHEN, SYDVKM. The chain's CDR3 is CASSPRTRYSNQPQHF. DNA of the CDR3: TGTGCCAGCAGTCCCCGGACACGTTATAGCAATCAGCCCCAGCATTTT.

The rearrangement uses TRBV27 and TRBJ2-1; D not certain. V lost 0 bases to trimming and J lost 3 bases, with 12 bases between them. Germline V gene sequence: CDR1 MNHEY, CDR2 SMNVEV (reference sequence). This CDR3 is built from 16 residues. CDR3 in DNA: TGTGCCAGCAGTTTATCGACGGTTTCGTACTACAATGAGCAGTTCTTC. Encoded protein: CASSLSTVSYYNEQFF.

In DNA form, the CDR3 reads TGTGCCAGCAGCCCGGGGACCGTGAACACTGAAGCTTTCTTT. Its translation is CASSPGTVNTEAFF. The rearrangement joins TRBV7-9 to TRBJ1-1, with a weak D call TRBD1 (5 bases). The germline V gene encodes CDR1 SEHNR and CDR2 FQNEAQ (reference sequence). V lost 5 bases and J 0 bases, leaving 10 bases between the germline ends. The CDR3 covers 14 residues.

The rearrangement joins TRBV6-5 to TRBJ1-1; a weak D match, TRBD1 (6 bases). Trimming took 6 bases from V and 1 from J, leaving 15 bases between them. The CDR3 totals 15 residues. Germline CDR1 MNHEY, CDR2 SVGAGI. Written as DNA, the CDR3 is TGTGCCAGCAGCCTAACAGGGAACTCGAACACTGAAGCTTTCTTT. Translating it yields CASSLTGNSNTEAFF.

This chain connects TRBV19 to TRBJ2-7; either TRBD1 or TRBD2 may fit D (5 bases each). CDR1 and CDR2 (germline): LNHDA, SQIVND (reference sequence). Trimming took 6 bases from V and 3 from J, leaving 15 bases between them. The CDR3 sequence is 14 residues long. This CDR3 reads CASRQADGGYEQYF. Here the CDR3 DNA reads TGTGCCAGTAGGCAAGCGGATGGGGGCTACGAGCAGTACTTC.

The chain couples TRBV6-5 to TRBJ2-2; the D call may be TRBD1 or TRBD2 (5 bases each). CDR1 is MNHEY, CDR2 SVGAGI, per germline. Trimming shortened V by 2 bases and J by 0 bases, and 10 bases separated the two germline ends. The CDR3 runs 16 residues. The CDR3 reads CASSYTGQTNTGELFF. The CDR3 DNA reads TGTGCCAGCAGTTACACGGGGCAGACGAACACCGGGGAGCTGTTTTTT.

This clone was counted once. The chain links TRBV2 to TRBJ1-3; possible D gene TRBD1, 5 bases. V was shortened by 1 base and J by 9 bases, with 10 bases between the two germline ends. Germline values: CDR1 SNHLY, CDR2 FYNNEI. There are 13 residues in the CDR3. In DNA form, the CDR3 reads TGTGCCAGCAGTGAAGGAAGGGGAGGCACCATATATTTT. This encodes CASSEGRGGTIYF.

The chain has TRBV7-6 and TRBJ2-3; 11 nucleotides agree with TRBD2. With V trimmed by 6 bases and J by 5 bases, 7 bases remained unmatched. The CDR3 has 15 amino acids. The V gene's germline CDR1 is SGHVS and CDR2 FNYEAQ. CDR3 sequence reads: CASSPTSGARDTQYF. The DNA of the CDR3 is TGTGCCAGCAGTCCGACTAGCGGGGCTAGAGATACGCAGTATTTT.

The V and J genes are TRBV19 and TRBJ1-2; TRBD1 agrees at 7 bases. The CDR3 contains 13 residues. V was pared by 9 bases and J by 8 bases, with 12 bases of the junction left unmatched. CDR1 and CDR2 from the germline V gene are LNHDA and SQIVND (reference sequence). The CDR3 reads CASFQGEGLGYTF. CDR3 DNA: TGTGCCAGCTTCCAGGGGGAGGGACTGGGCTACACCTTC. Complete variable domain (other parts from reference TRBV19 and TRBJ1-2): DGGITQSPKYLFRKEGQNVTLSCEQNLNHDAMYWYRQDPGQGLRLIYYSQIVNDFQKGDIAEGYSVSREKKESFPLTVTSAQKNPTAFYLCASFQGEGLGYTFGSGTRLTVV.

This clone was recorded only once. V and J are TRBV11-2 and TRBJ1-1, with no clear D. Germline V lookup: CDR1 SGHAT, CDR2 FQNNGV. Trimming took 1 base from V and 8 from J, leaving 8 bases between them. The CDR3 contains 12 residues. The CDR3 coding sequence is TGTGCCAGCAGCTTAGGTGGGCTAGAAGCTTTCTTT. Its translation: CASSLGGLEAFF.

The rearrangement uses TRBV5-8 and TRBJ1-4; D remains unclear. This CDR3 has 12 amino acids. CDR1 SGHTS and CDR2 YDEGEE come from the germline V gene. V was pared by 3 bases and J by 10 bases, with 10 bases between. The chain's CDR3 is CASSWGKVKLFF. The CDR3 coding sequence is TGTGCCAGCAGCTGGGGAAAGGTAAAACTGTTTTTT.

About this clone itself: A clone one base away is much larger, so this may be a read error. Within the sample, other DNA sequences also encode this same CDR3. The rearrangement joins TRBV27 to TRBJ1-2; D perhaps matches TRBD1 (5 bases). V was shortened by 2 bases and J by 4 bases, with 8 bases between the two germline ends. This CDR3 spans 13 amino acids. Germline CDR1 and CDR2: MNHEY and SMNVEV (reference sequence). The CDR3 sequence: CASSLGQGYGYTF. The CDR3 nucleotides read TGTGCCAGCAGTTTAGGCCAGGGCTATGGCTACACCTTC.

The chain links TRBV7-6 to TRBJ2-1; D remains unclear. CDR3 length equals 13 residues. V was cut by 2 bases and J by 2 bases, with 4 bases left in between. Germline lookup yields CDR1 SGHVS and CDR2 FNYEAQ. The CDR3 spells CASSLLAYNEQFF. The CDR3 DNA sequence: TGTGCCAGCAGCTTACTCGCCTACAATGAGCAGTTCTTC.